This TCR beta chain was captured in a study of regulatory T cells in long-lasting Graves disease. Study in general: Graves' patients, diagnosed recently, had received antithyroid drugs under 3 months.

General study findings and limits: Researchers reported studying only peripheral blood, not thyroid tissue.

Time point indicated: newly diagnosed GD, antithyroid drugs for less than 3 months. Isolated PBMC RNA provided the starting material for the TCR library. The length of the CDR3 is 17 residues. V gave up 1 base and J gave up 9 bases; unmatched junction bases: 14. Germline V CDR1 and CDR2: SGHAT, FQNNGV. This clonotype occurred many times. What it binds is unknown. With iRepertoire HTBI primers and Arm-PCR of CDR3 regions, TCR beta libraries were built. TCRdb passed the multiplex PCR reads through MiXCR, listing each CDR3 protein once. The table includes approximately 350,000 distinct CDR3 sequences, roughly 17% detected once. This same sample was also taken into another study, of T cells in Graves' hyperthyroidism and ophthalmopathy.

The receptor comes from a young woman with Graves disease. This sequence joins TRBV11-2 and TRBJ2-1; 8 bases match TRBD2. Sequences were derived from peripheral blood mononuclear cells (PBMCs), sampled at new diagnosis, from a patient treated with antithyroid drugs. The DNA of the CDR3 is TGTGCCAGCAGCTTAGGCCATGGCGGGGGGCAGTACGGTGAGCAGTTCTTC. This codes for CASSLGHGGGQYGEQFF. Based on the CDR3 plus reference TRBV11-2 and TRBJ2-1, the full variable domain is EAGVAQSPRYKIIEKRQSVAFWCNPISGHATLYWYQQILGQGPKLLIQFQNNGVVDDSQLPKDRFSAERLKGVDSTLKIQPAKLEDSAVYLCASSLGHGGGQYGEQFFGPGTRLTVL.